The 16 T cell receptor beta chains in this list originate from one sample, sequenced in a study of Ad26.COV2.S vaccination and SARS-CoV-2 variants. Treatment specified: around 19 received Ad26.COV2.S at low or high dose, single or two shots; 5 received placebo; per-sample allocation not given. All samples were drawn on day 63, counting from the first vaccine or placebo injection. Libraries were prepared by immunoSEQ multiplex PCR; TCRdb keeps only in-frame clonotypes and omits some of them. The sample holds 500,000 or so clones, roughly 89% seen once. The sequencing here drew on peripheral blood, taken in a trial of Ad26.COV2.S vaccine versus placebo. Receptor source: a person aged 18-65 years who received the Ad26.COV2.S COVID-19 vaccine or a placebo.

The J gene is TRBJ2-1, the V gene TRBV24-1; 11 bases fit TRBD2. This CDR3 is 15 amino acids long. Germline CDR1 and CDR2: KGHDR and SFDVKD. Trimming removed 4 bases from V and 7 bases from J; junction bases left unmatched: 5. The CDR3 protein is CATSETSGERNEQFF. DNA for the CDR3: TGTGCCACCAGTGAGACTAGCGGGGAGAGGAATGAGCAGTTCTTC.

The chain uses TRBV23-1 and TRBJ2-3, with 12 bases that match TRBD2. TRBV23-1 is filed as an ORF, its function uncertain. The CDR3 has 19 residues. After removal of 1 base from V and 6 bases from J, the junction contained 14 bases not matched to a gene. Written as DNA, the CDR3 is TGCGCCAGCAGTCAATTAACCCCCCTAGCGGGAGGGCCAGGGGATACGCAGTATTTT. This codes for CASSQLTPLAGGPGDTQYF.

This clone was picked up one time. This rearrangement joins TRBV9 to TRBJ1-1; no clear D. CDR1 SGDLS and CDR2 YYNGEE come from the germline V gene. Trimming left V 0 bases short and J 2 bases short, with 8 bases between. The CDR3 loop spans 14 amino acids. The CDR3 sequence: CASSVGSTNTEAFF. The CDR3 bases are TGTGCCAGCAGCGTAGGGTCGACCAACACTGAAGCTTTCTTT.

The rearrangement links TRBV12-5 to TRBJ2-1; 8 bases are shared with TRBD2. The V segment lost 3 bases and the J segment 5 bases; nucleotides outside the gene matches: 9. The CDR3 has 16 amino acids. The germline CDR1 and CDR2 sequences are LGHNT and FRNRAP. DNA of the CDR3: TGTGCTAGTGGTTTTAACCCGACTAGCGCGAACAATGAGCAGTTCTTC. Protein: CASGFNPTSANNEQFF.

The CDR3 reads CASGQGNYNEQFF. DNA of the CDR3: TGTGCCAGTGGACAGGGCAACTACAATGAGCAGTTCTTC. The chain is built from TRBV18 and TRBJ2-1; 8 bases fit TRBD1. The CDR3 is 13 amino acids. Germline loops: CDR1 KGHSH, CDR2 LQKENI. V lost 9 bases, J lost 3 bases, and 4 bases stayed unmatched.

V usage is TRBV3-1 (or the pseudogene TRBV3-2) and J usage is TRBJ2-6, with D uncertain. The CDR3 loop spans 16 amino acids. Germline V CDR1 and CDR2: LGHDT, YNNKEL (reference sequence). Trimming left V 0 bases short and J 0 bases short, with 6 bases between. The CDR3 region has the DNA TGTGCCAGCAGCCAAGATGTGGGCTCTGGGGCCAACGTCCTGACTTTC. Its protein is CASSQDVGSGANVLTF.

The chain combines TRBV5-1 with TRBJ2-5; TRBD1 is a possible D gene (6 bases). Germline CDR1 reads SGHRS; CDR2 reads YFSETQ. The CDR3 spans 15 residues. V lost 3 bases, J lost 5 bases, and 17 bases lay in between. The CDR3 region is CASSSPQGAAETQYF. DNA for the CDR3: TGCGCCAGCAGCTCCCCACAGGGCGCGGCGGAGACCCAGTACTTC.

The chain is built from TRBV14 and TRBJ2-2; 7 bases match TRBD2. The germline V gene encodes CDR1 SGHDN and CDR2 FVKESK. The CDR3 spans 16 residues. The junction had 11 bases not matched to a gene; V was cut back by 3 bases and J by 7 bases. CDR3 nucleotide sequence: TGTGCCAGCAGCCACTGGACGGGAGCGGGAAGCGGGGAGCTGTTTTTT. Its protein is CASSHWTGAGSGELFF.

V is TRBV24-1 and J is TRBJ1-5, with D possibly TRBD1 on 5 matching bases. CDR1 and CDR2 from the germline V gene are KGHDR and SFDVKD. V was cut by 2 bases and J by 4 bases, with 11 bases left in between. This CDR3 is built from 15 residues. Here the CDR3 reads CATSDSAGSNQPQHF. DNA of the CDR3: TGTGCCACCAGTGATTCGGCAGGGTCAAATCAGCCCCAGCATTTT.

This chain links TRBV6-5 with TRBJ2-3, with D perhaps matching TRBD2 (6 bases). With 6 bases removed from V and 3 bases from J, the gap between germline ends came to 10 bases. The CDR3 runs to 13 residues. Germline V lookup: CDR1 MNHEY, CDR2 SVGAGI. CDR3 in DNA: TGTGCCAGCAGCATGGAGGGTACAGATACGCAGTATTTT. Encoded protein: CASSMEGTDTQYF.

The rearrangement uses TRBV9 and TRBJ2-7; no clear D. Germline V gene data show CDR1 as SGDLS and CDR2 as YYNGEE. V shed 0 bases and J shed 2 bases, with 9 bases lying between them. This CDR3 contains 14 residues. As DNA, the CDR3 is TGTGCCAGCAGCGTAGGTACCGCAACCTACGAGCAGTACTTC. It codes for CASSVGTATYEQYF.

The CDR3: CSASFVAGGPSTDTQYF. Here the CDR3 DNA reads TGCAGTGCTAGTTTCGTGGCGGGGGGGCCCAGCACAGATACGCAGTATTTT. The chain employs TRBV20-1 and TRBJ2-3, with TRBD2 matching 9 bases. Germline V gene sequence: CDR1 DFQATT, CDR2 SNEGSKA (reference sequence). V was pared by 3 bases and J by 0 bases, with 10 bases of the junction left unmatched. The CDR3 sequence is 17 residues long.

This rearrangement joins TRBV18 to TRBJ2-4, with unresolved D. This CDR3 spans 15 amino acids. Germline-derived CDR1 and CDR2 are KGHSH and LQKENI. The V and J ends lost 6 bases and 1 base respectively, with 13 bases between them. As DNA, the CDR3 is TGTGCCAGCTCGCCCAATTCTAGGGCCAAAAACATTCAGTACTTC. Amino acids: CASSPNSRAKNIQYF.

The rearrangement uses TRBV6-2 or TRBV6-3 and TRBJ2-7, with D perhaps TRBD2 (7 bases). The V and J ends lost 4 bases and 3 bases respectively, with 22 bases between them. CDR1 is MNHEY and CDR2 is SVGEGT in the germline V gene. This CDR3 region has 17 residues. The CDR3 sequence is CASSLAPPGAGDYEQYF. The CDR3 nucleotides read TGTGCCAGCAGTTTGGCCCCCCCGGGGGCGGGGGACTACGAGCAGTACTTC.

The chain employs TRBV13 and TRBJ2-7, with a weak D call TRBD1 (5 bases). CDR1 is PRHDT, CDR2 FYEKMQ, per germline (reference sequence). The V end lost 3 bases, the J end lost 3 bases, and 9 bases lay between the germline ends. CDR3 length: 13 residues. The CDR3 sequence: CASSLETDYEQYF. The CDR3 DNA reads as TGTGCCAGCAGCTTGGAGACAGACTACGAGCAGTACTTC. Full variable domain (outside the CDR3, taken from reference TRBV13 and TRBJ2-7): AAGVIQSPRHLIKEKRETATLKCYPIPRHDTVYWYQQGPGQDPQFLISFYEKMQSDKGSIPDRFSAQQFSDYHSELNMSSLELGDSALYFCASSLETDYEQYFGPGTRLTVT.

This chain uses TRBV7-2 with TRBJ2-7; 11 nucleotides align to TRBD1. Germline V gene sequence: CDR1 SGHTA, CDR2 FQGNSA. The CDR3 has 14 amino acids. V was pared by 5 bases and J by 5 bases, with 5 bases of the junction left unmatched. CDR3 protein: CASSPDRGRDEQYV. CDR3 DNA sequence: TGTGCCAGCAGCCCGGACAGGGGGCGAGACGAGCAGTACGTC.